This T cell receptor (beta chain) came from a study of T cell repertoires in cytomegalovirus infection. Across the whole study: The authors relied on CMV epitopes, both recently identified HLA-C-restricted and well-studied HLA-B-restricted.

TCRdb reprocessed the reads via MiXCR and lists one record per CDR3 protein. The repertoire holds roughly 340,000 distinct CDR3 sequences, with roughly 29% as singletons. This clonotype was found once. Its cognate antigen is unknown. V was trimmed by 6 bases and J by 4 bases, leaving 13 bases between them. The CDR3 totals 13 residues. General study results and limits: CMV carriers having the relevant HLA were flagged by cumulative public TCR beta family frequency. HLA-C-restricted, CMV-specific TCR beta clonotypes were dominant ex vivo.

This TCR was sampled from a human donor in good health (CMV status not recorded). Some clones in this sample may be carry-over from other donors' samples. The starting material was cultured PBMCs, obtained from culture after CMV antigen stimulation. This chain connects TRBV12-3 or TRBV12-4 to TRBJ2-7; D is perhaps TRBD1 (6 bases). The chain's CDR3 is CASRPLQGYEQYF. The CDR3, as DNA: TGTGCCAGCAGGCCTCTACAGGGATACGAGCAGTACTTC.